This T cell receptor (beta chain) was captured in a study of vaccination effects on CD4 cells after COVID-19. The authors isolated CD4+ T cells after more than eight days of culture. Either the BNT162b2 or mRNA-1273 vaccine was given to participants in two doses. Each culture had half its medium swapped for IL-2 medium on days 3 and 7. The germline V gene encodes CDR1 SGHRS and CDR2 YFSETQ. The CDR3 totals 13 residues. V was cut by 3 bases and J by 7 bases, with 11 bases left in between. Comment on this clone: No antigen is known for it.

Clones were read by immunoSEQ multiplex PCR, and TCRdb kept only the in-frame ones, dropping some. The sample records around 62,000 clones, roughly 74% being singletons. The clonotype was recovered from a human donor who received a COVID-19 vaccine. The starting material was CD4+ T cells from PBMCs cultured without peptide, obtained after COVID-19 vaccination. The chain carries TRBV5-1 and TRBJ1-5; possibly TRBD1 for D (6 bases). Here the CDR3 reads CASSSTGEQPQHF. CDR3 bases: TGCGCCAGCAGCTCGACAGGCGAGCAGCCCCAGCATTTT.